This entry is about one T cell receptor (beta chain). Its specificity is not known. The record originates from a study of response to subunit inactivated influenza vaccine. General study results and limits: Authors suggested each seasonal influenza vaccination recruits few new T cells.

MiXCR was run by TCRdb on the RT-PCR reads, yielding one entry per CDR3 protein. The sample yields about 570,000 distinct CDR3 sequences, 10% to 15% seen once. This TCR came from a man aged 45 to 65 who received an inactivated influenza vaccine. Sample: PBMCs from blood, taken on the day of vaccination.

The CDR3 loop reads CASTSLLAESGQETQYF. CDR3 DNA sequence: TGCGCCAGCACCTCGCTCCTAGCGGAATCGGGACAAGAGACCCAGTACTTC. The rearrangement joins TRBV5-1 to TRBJ2-5, with TRBD2 matching over 7 bases. The V and J ends lost 6 bases and 2 bases, in that order; junction bases with no gene match: 16. The CDR3 length is 17 residues. Germline CDR1 reads SGHRS; CDR2 reads YFSETQ.